These 32 T cell receptor beta chains share one sample of origin, sequenced in a study of blood T cell repertoires in COVID-19. The data were produced by immunoSEQ multiplex PCR, yet TCRdb's version contains in-frame clones alone and is incomplete. The sample includes approximately 56,000 clones, approximately 85% of them seen just once. Sequenced material: peripheral blood. The receptor set was obtained from a woman of 80 years or more with COVID-19, enrolled during active disease.

The J gene is TRBJ2-5, the V gene TRBV2; 8 nucleotides agree with TRBD2. Germline trimming cut 3 bases from V and 5 bases from J; bases unmatched to any gene: 5. CDR3 length: 14 residues. Looked up from germline, CDR1 is SNHLY and CDR2 is FYNNEI. The CDR3 sequence: CASSDTGGLETQYF. The CDR3 nucleotides are TGTGCCAGCAGTGATACGGGAGGGCTGGAGACCCAGTACTTC.

The V call is TRBV5-1, the J call TRBJ2-5; TRBD2 matches at 9 bases. Germline V gives CDR1 SGHRS, CDR2 YFSETQ. The CDR3 totals 15 residues. V lost 1 base to trimming and J lost 4 bases; unmatched junction nucleotides: 5. The CDR3 DNA reads as TGCGCCAGCAGCTTGAAGACTAGCGGAGGAGAGACCCAGTACTTC. It codes for CASSLKTSGGETQYF.

This sequence joins TRBV3-1 (or the pseudogene TRBV3-2) and TRBJ1-6; D call uncertain. Germline V gives CDR1 LGHDT, CDR2 YNNKEL (reference sequence). Trimming cost V 1 base and J 12 bases, with 10 bases left between them. This CDR3 has 13 amino acids. This CDR3 is CASSQVDGGPLHF. The CDR3 bases are TGTGCCAGCAGCCAAGTAGACGGAGGACCCCTCCACTTT.

The genes are TRBV6-1 and TRBJ2-7; D unresolved. Germline CDR1 is MNHNS and CDR2 is SASEGT. V shed 0 bases and J shed 2 bases, with 11 bases lying between them. This CDR3 is built from 15 residues. The CDR3 coding sequence is TGTGCCAGCAGTGAAGCCAGGCTCGACCCCTACGAGCAGTACTTC. It encodes CASSEARLDPYEQYF.

V and J are TRBV2 and TRBJ2-2; maybe TRBD1 (6 bases). CDR1 and CDR2 (germline): SNHLY, FYNNEI. With 5 bases removed from V and 2 bases from J, the gap between germline ends came to 9 bases. The CDR3 is 14 residues long. The CDR3 DNA reads as TGTGCCAGCAGTCTGGGACACAACACCGGGGAGCTGTTTTTT. Amino acids: CASSLGHNTGELFF.

This chain joins TRBV21-1 and TRBJ2-7; the DNA was not compared with TRBD2, the D call given in the table. TRBV21-1 is listed as a pseudogene. The CDR3 contains 17 residues. The CDR3 protein is CASSKQIRRISSYEQYF. As DNA, the CDR3 is TGTGCCAGCAGCAAACAGATACGGCGGATCAGCTCCTACGAGCAGTACTTC.

The rearrangement uses TRBV9 and TRBJ1-2; 10 bases align to TRBD1. V shed 3 bases, J shed 0 bases, and the junction held 14 bases outside the gene matches. The CDR3 is 19 amino acids. The germline CDR1 and CDR2 sequences are SGDLS and YYNGEE. The CDR3 DNA is TGTGCCAGCAGCGCTAAAAAGGGGGGACAGGGGATCTCTAACTATGGCTACACCTTC. Its protein is CASSAKKGGQGISNYGYTF.

J is TRBJ1-5 and V is TRBV7-8; 10 positions match TRBD1. The CDR3 is made up of 14 amino acids. Unmatched junction bases numbered 6, after V lost 7 bases and J lost 6 bases. Germline V gives CDR1 SGHVS, CDR2 FQNEAQ. CDR3 nucleotides: TGTGCCAGCACCACGGGGACAGGGGTTCAGCCCCAGCATTTT. It codes for CASTTGTGVQPQHF.

CDR3 nucleotides: TGTGCCAGCAGGCAACAGGGGAGAGATACGCAGTATTTT. Translating it yields CASRQQGRDTQYF. V is TRBV28 and J is TRBJ2-3, with 7 bases aligning to TRBD1. Per germline, CDR1 MDHEN and CDR2 SYDVKM. The CDR3 has 13 residues. The ends lost 6 bases at V and 5 bases at J; junction bases unmatched: 5. The full variable domain, its missing parts supplied by reference TRBV28 and TRBJ2-3, is DVKVTQSSRYLVKRTGEKVFLECVQDMDHENMFWYRQDPGLGLRLIYFSYDVKMKEKGDIPEGYSVSREKKERFSLILESASTNQTSMYLCASRQQGRDTQYFGPGTRLTVL.

V is TRBV18 and J is TRBJ2-1, with 7 bases identical to TRBD2. CDR3 size: 15 residues. With 4 bases clipped from V and 0 bases from J, the junction kept 3 bases outside the gene matches. From germline, CDR1 is KGHSH and CDR2 LQKENI. The CDR3 reads CASSRDYGSYNEQFF. The CDR3 coding sequence is TGTGCCAGCTCACGGGACTACGGCTCCTACAATGAGCAGTTCTTC. Looking up the rest from reference TRBV18 and TRBJ2-1 gives the full variable domain: NAGVMQNPRHLVRRRGQEARLRCSPMKGHSHVYWYRQLPEEGLKFMVYLQKENIIDESGMPKERFSAEFPKEGPSILRIQQVVRGDSAAYFCASSRDYGSYNEQFFGPGTRLTVL.

CDR3 nucleotides: TGTGCCAGCAGTGACAGGGGTGGGAGGGGTACAGCGTTTCCTGGGGCCAACGTCCTGACTTTC. Its protein is CASSDRGGRGTAFPGANVLTF. This chain joins TRBV6-4 and TRBJ2-6, with 7 bases matching TRBD2. The CDR3 is 21 amino acids. The V gene end was trimmed by 2 bases and the J gene end by 2 bases; junction bases not matched to a gene: 18. Germline V gives CDR1 MRHNA, CDR2 SNTAGT.

The chain carries TRBV30 and TRBJ2-7, with D tentatively TRBD2 (6 bases). The germline V gene encodes CDR1 GTSNPN and CDR2 SVGIG (reference sequence). The CDR3 extends over 14 amino acids. Between the trimmed V and J ends, which lost 2 bases and 0 bases, there was a span of 11 bases. The CDR3 is CAWSLGGVSYEQYF. DNA for the CDR3: TGTGCCTGGAGTTTGGGCGGGGTCTCCTACGAGCAGTACTTC.

The gene calls are TRBV7-9 and TRBJ2-3, with 7 nucleotides matching TRBD1. The CDR3 is made up of 16 amino acids. After removal of 5 bases from V and 1 base from J, the junction contained 9 bases not matched to a gene. Germline CDR1 reads SEHNR; CDR2 reads FQNEAQ (reference sequence). Here the CDR3 reads CASSAYTGAGTDTQYF. The DNA of the CDR3 is TGTGCCAGCAGCGCGTATACAGGGGCCGGCACAGATACGCAGTATTTT.

The V call is TRBV11-2, the J call TRBJ1-2; D may be TRBD1 (6 bases). V was cut by 4 bases and J by 4 bases, with 10 bases left in between. The CDR3 extends over 13 amino acids. The V gene's germline CDR1 is SGHAT and CDR2 FQNNGV. The CDR3 spells CASSSTGLYGYTF. As DNA, the CDR3 is TGTGCCAGCAGCTCGACAGGCCTCTATGGCTACACCTTC. Full variable domain (rest looked up from reference TRBV11-2 and TRBJ1-2): EAGVAQSPRYKIIEKRQSVAFWCNPISGHATLYWYQQILGQGPKLLIQFQNNGVVDDSQLPKDRFSAERLKGVDSTLKIQPAKLEDSAVYLCASSSTGLYGYTFGSGTRLTVV.

This clone occurred a few times. This chain's CDR3 is CRKKRDRGSNHLPYEQYF. The DNA for the CDR3 is TGCAGGAAAAAAAGGGACAGGGGCTCTAATCACCTTCCCTACGAGCAGTACTTC. This chain uses TRBV29-1 with TRBJ2-7, with TRBD1 matching 10 bases. Germline loops: CDR1 SQVTM, CDR2 ANQGSEA. The CDR3 is made up of 18 amino acids.

The rearrangement links TRBV28 to TRBJ1-2, with 9 bases matching TRBD1. Trimming cost V 5 bases and J 5 bases; bases outside gene matches: 9. Germline V lookup: CDR1 MDHEN, CDR2 SYDVKM. The CDR3 is 15 amino acids. CDR3 nucleotides: TGTGCCAGCAGTGGAGCCGGGACAGGGTGGTATGGCTACACCTTC. The encoded protein is CASSGAGTGWYGYTF.

The chain employs TRBV18 and TRBJ2-7, with D possibly being TRBD2 (6 bases). Germline V gene sequence: CDR1 KGHSH, CDR2 LQKENI. V gave up 2 bases and J gave up 8 bases, with 16 bases separating them. The CDR3 is 14 amino acids. CDR3 nucleotides: TGTGCCAGCTCACCAAGCAGGGACTCCGTCCAGCAGTACTTC. Its translation: CASSPSRDSVQQYF.

V gene TRBV28 combines with J gene TRBJ1-2; the D gene is possibly TRBD1 (6 bases). The V gene's germline CDR1 is MDHEN and CDR2 SYDVKM. The CDR3 totals 15 residues. V was clipped by 6 bases and J by 1 base, with 15 bases between them. CDR3 nucleotide sequence: TGTGCCAGCAGATACAGGGTGGGTTTTAACTATGGCTACACCTTC. Amino acid sequence: CASRYRVGFNYGYTF.

The chain recombines TRBV7-9 with TRBJ2-3; tentative D call: TRBD2 (5 bases). CDR1 and CDR2 (germline): SEHNR, FQNEAQ (reference sequence). CDR3 length equals 16 residues. V gave up 5 bases and J gave up 3 bases, with 18 bases separating them. CDR3 nucleotide sequence: TGTGCCAGCAGCCGTCTCTTAAGCGGCGGAACAGATACGCAGTATTTT. Amino acids: CASSRLLSGGTDTQYF.

Here the CDR3 reads CASRVVARTTLGYTF. The CDR3, as DNA: TGTGCCAGCCGAGTTGTCGCCCGTACTACCCTGGGCTACACCTTC. The chain employs TRBV6-5 and TRBJ1-2; no reliable D call. This CDR3 comprises 15 residues. Germline CDR1 MNHEY, CDR2 SVGAGI. The ends were cut back, 8 bases at V and 8 bases at J, with 24 bases in the middle.

The V gene is TRBV7-8, the J gene TRBJ2-7; D is possibly TRBD1 (5 bases). Trimming stripped 0 bases from V and 3 bases from J, with 12 bases between. Germline V gene sequence: CDR1 SGHVS, CDR2 FQNEAQ. The CDR3 is made up of 15 amino acids. The CDR3 here is CASSLAQGVVYEQYF. In nucleotides, the CDR3 is TGTGCCAGCAGCTTAGCGCAAGGGGTAGTCTACGAGCAGTACTTC. The full variable domain, completed using reference TRBV7-8 and TRBJ2-7, is GAGVSQSPRYKVAKRGQDVALRCDPISGHVSLFWYQQALGQGPEFLTYFQNEAQLDKSGLPSDRFFAERPEGSVSTLKIQRTQQEDSAVYLCASSLAQGVVYEQYFGPGTRLTVT.

The V gene is TRBV5-1, the J gene TRBJ2-1, with 14 bases lining up with TRBD2. Per germline, CDR1 SGHRS and CDR2 YFSETQ. This CDR3 contains 15 residues. V lost 4 bases to trimming and J lost 6 bases; unmatched junction nucleotides: 3. The CDR3 DNA reads as TGCGCCAGCAGCCCGGGACTAGCGGGAGTCAATGAGCAGTTCTTC. Translated, it gives CASSPGLAGVNEQFF.

This rearrangement joins TRBV28 to TRBJ2-7, with a possible D match to TRBD2 (6 bases). CDR1 is MDHEN, CDR2 SYDVKM, per germline. Trimming left V 1 base short and J 0 bases short, with 7 bases between. This CDR3 spans 14 amino acids. This CDR3 is CASSLSDYSYEQYF. The CDR3 nucleotides read TGTGCCAGCAGTTTATCGGACTACTCCTACGAGCAGTACTTC.

This clone came up once. The CDR3 coding sequence is TGTGCCAGCAGTGAAACGGCCCCAGGGACCGGGGAGCTGTTTTTT. This codes for CASSETAPGTGELFF. The chain uses TRBV2 and TRBJ2-2, with D tentatively TRBD1 (5 bases). The V and J ends lost 2 bases and 5 bases respectively, with 12 bases between them. Germline values: CDR1 SNHLY, CDR2 FYNNEI. The CDR3 has 15 residues.

This clone was counted once. J is TRBJ2-5 and V is TRBV20-1, with 7 positions matching TRBD1. Unmatched junction bases numbered 11, after V lost 3 bases and J lost 7 bases. In germline, CDR1 is DFQATT, CDR2 SNEGSKA (reference sequence). The CDR3 covers 14 residues. The DNA for the CDR3 is TGCAGTGCTAGTGGACAGGACGCAACCGGGACCCAGTACTTC. Protein sequence: CSASGQDATGTQYF.

The genes are TRBV29-1 and TRBJ2-1, with 7 bases aligning to TRBD1. There are 13 residues in the CDR3. CDR1 SQVTM and CDR2 ANQGSEA come from the germline V gene. The junction had 8 bases not matched to a gene; V was cut back by 6 bases and J by 6 bases. DNA of the CDR3: TGCAGCGTCCAATTACAGGGGTTCAATGAGCAGTTCTTC. This codes for CSVQLQGFNEQFF.

This clone was counted once. This sequence joins TRBV5-8 and TRBJ1-5, with 8 bases matching TRBD1. The germline V gene has CDR1 SGHTS and CDR2 YDEGEE. The CDR3 runs to 16 residues. The V gene end was trimmed by 2 bases and the J gene end by 4 bases; junction bases not matched to a gene: 8. CDR3 protein: CASSFPDRGLNQPQHF. The CDR3 DNA is TGTGCCAGCAGCTTCCCCGACAGGGGCCTGAATCAGCCCCAGCATTTT.

CDR3 nucleotide sequence: TGTGCCAGCAGTCGAAACCCTGGGACTAGCGGGAGATACGCAGATACGCAGTATTTT. The encoded protein is CASSRNPGTSGRYADTQYF. The chain combines TRBV27 with TRBJ2-3; 14 positions agree with TRBD2. This CDR3 region has 19 residues. V lost 5 bases to trimming and J lost 4 bases; unmatched junction nucleotides: 14. Germline CDR1 is MNHEY and CDR2 is SMNVEV (reference sequence).

This chain links TRBV7-9 with TRBJ2-5; D remains unclear. Trimming took off 5 bases at V and 0 bases at J, with 7 bases between the two ends. Germline V gene data show CDR1 as SEHNR and CDR2 as FQNEAQ (reference sequence). The CDR3 covers 13 residues. The CDR3 here is CASSPLYQETQYF. CDR3 nucleotides: TGTGCCAGCAGCCCCCTATACCAAGAGACCCAGTACTTC.

This chain uses TRBV19 with TRBJ2-3; 11 bases align to TRBD2. Per the germline V gene, CDR1 is LNHDA and CDR2 is SQIVND (reference sequence). After removal of 6 bases from V and 1 base from J, the junction contained 6 bases not matched to a gene. CDR3 length: 16 residues. The CDR3 bases are TGTGCCAGTAGCAAACTAGCGGGAGCAGGCACAGATACGCAGTATTTT. Translating gives CASSKLAGAGTDTQYF. Full variable domain (outside the CDR3, taken from reference TRBV19 and TRBJ2-3): DGGITQSPKYLFRKEGQNVTLSCEQNLNHDAMYWYRQDPGQGLRLIYYSQIVNDFQKGDIAEGYSVSREKKESFPLTVTSAQKNPTAFYLCASSKLAGAGTDTQYFGPGTRLTVL.

This clone is medium-sized. This chain links TRBV7-9 with TRBJ2-2, with a weak D call TRBD1 (5 bases). In germline, CDR1 is SEHNR, CDR2 FQNEAQ (reference sequence). The CDR3 runs to 12 residues. Deletions cut 8 bases from V and 6 bases from J, with 10 bases between. The CDR3 nucleotides read TGTGCCAGCGGGCAGGGTTCCGGGGAGCTGTTTTTT. It encodes CASGQGSGELFF.

The genes are TRBV2 and TRBJ2-7; TRBD1 aligns across 7 bases. The CDR3 totals 14 residues. Germline loops: CDR1 SNHLY, CDR2 FYNNEI. V lost 7 bases and J lost 2; bases outside the gene matches: 8. The CDR3, as DNA: TGTGCCAGCAAATCCGGGACAGTTACCTACGAGCAGTACTTC. Translated, it gives CASKSGTVTYEQYF.